The 22 T cell receptor beta chains below all came from one sample that was sequenced in a study of control samples from healthy donors and cancer patients. The assay was immunoSEQ multiplex PCR, and TCRdb's table has in-frame clones only and misses some. The table records under 450,000 clones, 75% to 95% of them present only once. Sequencing input: PBMCs. These receptors came from a man aged 40-49 years with head and neck cancer.

The J gene is TRBJ1-1, the V gene TRBV27; tentatively, D is TRBD1 (6 bases). The germline CDR1 and CDR2 sequences are MNHEY and SMNVEV (reference sequence). This CDR3 is 15 amino acids long. V was trimmed by 4 bases and J by 1 base, leaving 13 bases between them. Here the CDR3 reads CASSSRQVKNTEAFF. For the CDR3, the DNA is TGTGCCAGCAGTTCCAGACAGGTAAAGAACACTGAAGCTTTCTTT.

V is TRBV11-2 and J is TRBJ1-1, with a possible D match to TRBD1 (5 bases). This CDR3 is 13 amino acids long. The V end was cut by 7 bases, the J end by 4 bases, with 13 bases between. Germline CDR1 reads SGHAT; CDR2 reads FQNNGV. The CDR3 is CASIWGSSTEAFF. The CDR3, as DNA: TGTGCCAGCATATGGGGCAGCAGCACTGAAGCTTTCTTT. Full variable domain (rest looked up from reference TRBV11-2 and TRBJ1-1): EAGVAQSPRYKIIEKRQSVAFWCNPISGHATLYWYQQILGQGPKLLIQFQNNGVVDDSQLPKDRFSAERLKGVDSTLKIQPAKLEDSAVYLCASIWGSSTEAFFGQGTRLTVV.

This clone appeared a single time. The chain uses TRBV12-3 or TRBV12-4 and TRBJ1-5, with D possibly TRBD1 on 5 matching bases. The CDR3 loop spans 13 amino acids. V was trimmed by 5 bases and J by 5 bases, leaving 10 bases between them. CDR3 in amino acids: CASSDRGHQPQHF. DNA of the CDR3: TGTGCCAGCAGTGACCGGGGCCATCAGCCCCAGCATTTT.

The CDR3 protein is CASSLHVVGNQPQHF. The CDR3 DNA is TGTGCCAGCAGCCTCCACGTGGTGGGCAATCAGCCCCAGCATTTT. The gene calls are TRBV6-5 and TRBJ1-5; D is uncertain. Germline-derived CDR1 and CDR2 are MNHEY and SVGAGI. Trimming took 6 bases from V and 2 from J, leaving 14 bases between them. The CDR3 is made up of 15 amino acids.

The genes are TRBV11-2 and TRBJ2-3; no reliable D call. Germline assignment: CDR1 SGHAT and CDR2 FQNNGV. The CDR3 contains 14 residues. The V gene lost 1 base and the J gene lost 0 bases, with 5 bases spanning the gap. As DNA, the CDR3 is TGTGCCAGCAGCTTAGGTCAGAGCACAGATACGCAGTATTTT. This codes for CASSLGQSTDTQYF.

The rearrangement links TRBV6-2 or TRBV6-3 to TRBJ2-3; TRBD1 or TRBD2 may be the D gene (5 bases each). Trimming stripped 5 bases from V and 3 bases from J, with 12 bases between. Germline CDR1 is MNHEY and CDR2 is SVGEGT. The CDR3 spans 14 residues. CDR3 sequence: CASSNSGGTDTQYF. As DNA, the CDR3 is TGTGCCAGCAGTAACAGTGGGGGAACAGATACGCAGTATTTT.

The gene calls are TRBV29-1 and TRBJ2-3; D call uncertain. V was pared by 2 bases and J by 0 bases, with 9 bases between. CDR1 is SQVTM and CDR2 is ANQGSEA in the germline V gene. The CDR3 is 14 residues long. In nucleotides, the CDR3 is TGCAGCGTTGAAATTGGGTTTAGCACAGATACGCAGTATTTT. It translates to CSVEIGFSTDTQYF.

The genes are TRBV7-9 and TRBJ1-1; D is unresolved. The CDR3 runs 13 residues. Germline V CDR1 and CDR2: SEHNR, FQNEAQ (reference sequence). V was pared by 5 bases and J by 2 bases, with 9 bases between. Here the CDR3 DNA reads TGTGCCAGCAGCCCCTCGGGTAACACTGAAGCTTTCTTT. Amino acid sequence: CASSPSGNTEAFF.

The gene calls are TRBV27 and TRBJ2-1, with a tentative D call TRBD2 (5 bases). CDR3 length equals 15 residues. Per the germline V gene, CDR1 is MNHEY and CDR2 is SMNVEV (reference sequence). V was pared by 7 bases and J by 0 bases, with 13 bases between. The CDR3 DNA follows: TGTGCCAGCAACCCGATAGCGAGCTCCTACAATGAGCAGTTCTTC. Translation gives CASNPIASSYNEQFF.

J is TRBJ1-3 and V is TRBV6-5, with D uncertain. Trimming removed 5 bases from V and 0 bases from J, with 11 bases in between. This CDR3 region has 15 residues. Germline-derived CDR1 and CDR2 are MNHEY and SVGAGI. In DNA, the CDR3 is TGTGCCAGCAGTATGCTGAAGGGCTCTGGAAACACCATATATTTT. The encoded protein is CASSMLKGSGNTIYF.

This rearrangement joins TRBV6-6 to TRBJ1-1; the D gene is possibly TRBD1 (5 bases). Trimming cost V 5 bases and J 10 bases, with 8 bases left between them. The CDR3 is made up of 10 amino acids. Germline loops: CDR1 MNHNY, CDR2 SVGAGI (reference sequence). The CDR3 loop is CASSGAGAFF. CDR3 in DNA: TGTGCCAGCAGTGGGGCCGGAGCTTTCTTT.

A remark on this clone: Other DNA variants within this sample encode the same CDR3. V is TRBV3-1 (or the pseudogene TRBV3-2) and J is TRBJ2-5; weak D call: TRBD2 (5 bases). The germline V gene has CDR1 LGHDT and CDR2 YNNKEL (reference sequence). The CDR3 covers 12 residues. Trimming took off 4 bases at V and 5 bases at J, with 8 bases between the two ends. The CDR3 nucleotides are TGTGCCAGCAGCCTGTCGGGGGAGACCCAGTACTTC. Its protein is CASSLSGETQYF.

The J gene is TRBJ2-2, the V gene TRBV27, with a tentative D call TRBD1 (6 bases). This CDR3 contains 16 residues. Germline V gene sequence: CDR1 MNHEY, CDR2 SMNVEV (reference sequence). With 5 bases removed from V and 4 bases from J, the gap between germline ends came to 17 bases. The CDR3 region is CASSPYRLQGTGELFF. CDR3 in DNA: TGTGCCAGCAGTCCGTACCGCCTACAGGGCACCGGGGAGCTGTTTTTT.

V gene TRBV28 combines with J gene TRBJ2-3; D gene ambiguous. V lost 6 bases and J lost 0, with 16 bases in between. Germline CDR1 MDHEN, CDR2 SYDVKM. The CDR3 loop spans 16 amino acids. The CDR3 protein is CASRPPELYSTDTQYF. The CDR3 DNA reads as TGTGCCAGCAGGCCCCCGGAACTTTATAGCACAGATACGCAGTATTTT.

This chain joins TRBV9 and TRBJ2-3, with D unresolved. CDR1 and CDR2 (germline): SGDLS, YYNGEE. This CDR3 comprises 16 residues. With 0 bases removed from V and 6 bases from J, the gap between germline ends came to 17 bases. DNA for the CDR3: TGTGCCAGCAGCGTAGGGATCGGAGAGCTTTTGGATACGCAGTATTTT. Encoded protein: CASSVGIGELLDTQYF.

J is TRBJ2-7 and V is TRBV6-1; D is perhaps TRBD1 (5 bases). V dropped 0 bases and J dropped 2 bases, with 8 bases sitting between them. This CDR3 is built from 14 residues. From germline, CDR1 is MNHNS and CDR2 SASEGT. CDR3 residues: CASSEALGPYEQYF. The CDR3 region has the DNA TGTGCCAGCAGTGAAGCGTTGGGGCCCTACGAGCAGTACTTC.

The chain couples TRBV10-3 to TRBJ2-5, with 7 bases matching TRBD1. This CDR3 is built from 13 residues. CDR1 and CDR2 from the germline V gene are ENHRY and SYGVKD. The ends lost 4 bases at V and 4 bases at J; junction bases unmatched: 3. The CDR3 bases are TGTGCCATCAGTGTAGACAGGGTAGAGACCCAGTACTTC. This sequence encodes CAISVDRVETQYF.

The CDR3 bases are TGCGCCAGCAGCTCGTCCGGCTTTAGCTCCTACGAGCAGTACTTC. It codes for CASSSSGFSSYEQYF. The chain recombines TRBV5-1 with TRBJ2-7; D uncertain. V lost 3 bases and J 0 bases, leaving 13 bases between the germline ends. The CDR3 is 15 amino acids. CDR1 and CDR2 from the germline V gene are SGHRS and YFSETQ.

This chain connects TRBV19 to TRBJ2-1; D might be TRBD1 (7 bases). The germline CDR1 and CDR2 sequences are LNHDA and SQIVND (reference sequence). This CDR3 spans 14 amino acids. The V end lost 0 bases, the J end lost 8 bases, and 11 bases lay between the germline ends. CDR3 in amino acids: CASSIEGRGDEQFF. DNA of the CDR3: TGTGCCAGTAGTATAGAGGGCAGGGGGGATGAGCAGTTCTTC. Combining the CDR3 with reference TRBV19 and TRBJ2-1 gives the whole variable domain DGGITQSPKYLFRKEGQNVTLSCEQNLNHDAMYWYRQDPGQGLRLIYYSQIVNDFQKGDIAEGYSVSREKKESFPLTVTSAQKNPTAFYLCASSIEGRGDEQFFGPGTRLTVL.

The J gene is TRBJ2-1, the V gene TRBV28; TRBD2 agrees at 9 bases. V lost 7 bases and J lost 4; bases outside the gene matches: 8. The CDR3 has 15 amino acids. Germline assignment: CDR1 MDHEN and CDR2 SYDVKM. CDR3 protein: CASTLSGSAYNEQFF. CDR3 coding DNA: TGTGCCAGCACCCTTAGCGGGAGTGCTTACAATGAGCAGTTCTTC.

For the CDR3, the DNA is TGTGCCAGCAGCCCGGGGACGGATAATTCACCCCTCCACTTT. This codes for CASSPGTDNSPLHF. The chain links TRBV14 to TRBJ1-6, with D maybe TRBD1 (5 bases). Germline values: CDR1 SGHDN, CDR2 FVKESK. CDR3 length equals 14 residues. V dropped 4 bases and J dropped 5 bases, with 9 bases sitting between them.

V is TRBV4-1 and J is TRBJ2-3, with 13 bases aligning to TRBD2. CDR3 length: 18 residues. Germline V gene lookup returns CDR1 MGHRA and CDR2 YSYEKL. V was clipped by 5 bases and J by 8 bases; unmatched bases: 16. The CDR3 is CASSREPPGLAGTVTQYF. The CDR3 DNA is TGCGCCAGCAGCAGAGAACCACCGGGACTAGCGGGGACGGTTACGCAGTATTTT.